These 8 T cell receptor beta chains came from one sample sequenced in a study of OX40 agonist ivuxolimab in advanced cancers. Assay used: immunoSEQ multiplex PCR; TCRdb lists only in-frame clones, some missing. Of tens of thousands of clones in the sample, 88% were seen once. This specimen was CD4+ or CD8+ T cells sorted from blood, taken in a trial of the OX40 agonist ivuxolimab. The receptors here all came from an adult with an advanced solid tumor such as melanoma, head and neck, liver or kidney cancer.

The chain links TRBV11-2 to TRBJ2-5; TRBD2 matches at 7 bases. Trimming cost V 1 base and J 4 bases; bases outside gene matches: 0. The germline CDR1 and CDR2 sequences are SGHAT and FQNNGV. This CDR3 has 13 residues. The CDR3 spells CASSLGGGETQYF. Here the CDR3 DNA reads TGTGCCAGCAGCTTAGGGGGGGGAGAGACCCAGTACTTC.

Turning to this clone: Germline and junction disagree at one end, which may indicate a read error. The chain is built from TRBV6-5 and TRBJ1-2, with 7 bases that match TRBD1. Looked up from germline, CDR1 is MNHEY and CDR2 is SVGAGI. CDR3 length: 16 amino acids. The CDR3: CASSHSGQIYRYGYTF. CDR3 DNA: TGTGCCAGCAGTCACTCGGGACAGATATATCGCTATGGCTACACCTTC.

The chain uses TRBV9 and TRBJ1-2; tentatively, D is TRBD1 (5 bases). The CDR3 length is 16 residues. V lost 3 bases and J lost 0, with 15 bases in between. Germline CDR1 is SGDLS and CDR2 is YYNGEE. The CDR3 is CASSAPRDFTNYGYTF. As DNA, the CDR3 is TGTGCCAGCAGCGCACCAAGGGACTTTACTAACTATGGCTACACCTTC.

This clone was picked up a small number of times. The chain employs TRBV30 and TRBJ2-6; D not certain. CDR1 is GTSNPN, CDR2 SVGIG, per germline (reference sequence). The CDR3 contains 13 residues. V was shortened by 3 bases and J by 0 bases, with 3 bases between the two germline ends. The DNA of the CDR3 is TGTGCCTGGAGCCACTCTGGGGCCAACGTCCTGACTTTC. Its translation: CAWSHSGANVLTF. The complete variable domain, with remaining parts taken from reference TRBV30 and TRBJ2-6, reads SQTIHQWPATLVQPVGSPLSLECTVEGTSNPNLYWYRQAAGRGLQLLFYSVGIGQISSEVPQNLSASRPQDRQFILSSKKLLLSDSGFYLCAWSHSGANVLTFGAGSRLTVL.

The chain links TRBV28 to TRBJ2-7; the D is unclear. The germline V gene has CDR1 MDHEN and CDR2 SYDVKM. V lost 3 bases, J lost 5 bases, and 8 bases lay in between. This CDR3 is 12 amino acids long. The CDR3 protein is CASSFGVNEQYV. The CDR3 bases are TGTGCCAGCAGTTTTGGGGTTAACGAGCAGTACGTC.

The chain employs TRBV7-2 and TRBJ2-7; D is perhaps TRBD2 (6 bases). Per the germline V gene, CDR1 is SGHTA and CDR2 is FQGNSA. CDR3 size: 17 residues. V was trimmed by 4 bases and J by 0 bases, leaving 19 bases between them. CDR3 nucleotides: TGTGCCAGCAGCTCCCCCGGTCGGGAGACCTTCTCCTACGAGCAGTACTTC. Protein sequence: CASSSPGRETFSYEQYF.

The chain is built from TRBV7-9 and TRBJ1-2, with 7 nucleotides matching TRBD1. The V gene end was trimmed by 5 bases and the J gene end by 3 bases; junction bases not matched to a gene: 9. The germline CDR1 and CDR2 sequences are SEHNR and FQNEAQ (reference sequence). The CDR3 sequence is 15 residues long. The CDR3 protein is CASSHPWDRDYGYTF. The DNA for the CDR3 is TGTGCCAGCAGCCATCCGTGGGACAGAGACTATGGCTACACCTTC.

This chain uses TRBV6-1 with TRBJ2-7, with 9 bases fitting TRBD1. The CDR3 is 12 amino acids. V trimming: 10 bases; J trimming: 3 bases; junction bases outside the gene matches: 4. Germline CDR1 is MNHNS and CDR2 is SASEGT. The CDR3 DNA reads TGTGCCATCGTGACAGGGGGCTACGAGCAGTACTTC. This encodes CAIVTGGYEQYF.